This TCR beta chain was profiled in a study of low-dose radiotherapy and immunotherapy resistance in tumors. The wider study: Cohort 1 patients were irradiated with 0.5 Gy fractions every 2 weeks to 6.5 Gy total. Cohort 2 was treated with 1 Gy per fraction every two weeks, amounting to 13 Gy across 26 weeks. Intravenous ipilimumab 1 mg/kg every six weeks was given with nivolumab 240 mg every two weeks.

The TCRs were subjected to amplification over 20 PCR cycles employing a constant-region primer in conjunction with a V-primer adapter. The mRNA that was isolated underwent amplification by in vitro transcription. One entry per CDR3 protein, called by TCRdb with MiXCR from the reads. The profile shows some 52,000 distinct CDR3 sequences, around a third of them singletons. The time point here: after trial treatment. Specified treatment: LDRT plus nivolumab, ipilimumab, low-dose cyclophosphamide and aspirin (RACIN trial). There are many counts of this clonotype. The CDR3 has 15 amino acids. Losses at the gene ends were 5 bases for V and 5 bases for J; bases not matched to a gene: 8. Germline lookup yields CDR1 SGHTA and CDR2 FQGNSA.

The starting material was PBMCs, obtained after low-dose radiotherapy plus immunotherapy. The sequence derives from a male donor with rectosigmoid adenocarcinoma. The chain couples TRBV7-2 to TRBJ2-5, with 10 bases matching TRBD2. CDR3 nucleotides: TGTGCCAGCAGCCCCGGCGGTAGCGGGAGGGAGACCCAGTACTTC. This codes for CASSPGGSGRETQYF.